This entry concerns a single T cell receptor beta chain. Its antigen is currently unknown. TCR alpha and TCR beta cDNA libraries carrying sample barcodes and UMIs came from 5'RACE with constant-segment primers. TCRdb used MiXCR to reprocess the 5' RACE reads, holding one entry per CDR3 protein. The sample has about 470,000 distinct CDR3 sequences, roughly 23% seen once. This entry is derived from a study of T-cell memory formation after mild COVID-19. Study-wide points: Largely, contracting CD4+ clones fell within CM and EM, and contracting CD8+ clones within EMRA.

This clonotype was obtained from an adult woman who had mild COVID-19 (a few samples of this study predate the infection). Cell type and time point are not known. Sequenced sample: PBMCs or a T cell subset sorted from them (not recorded which).

DNA of the CDR3: TGTGCCACCAGTGCGGTAGGACAGGGGAATCAGCCCCAGCATTTT. Amino acids: CATSAVGQGNQPQHF. This chain links TRBV24-1 with TRBJ1-5; 9 bases map to TRBD1. CDR1 is KGHDR and CDR2 is SFDVKD in the germline V gene. Losses at the gene ends were 5 bases for V and 4 bases for J; bases not matched to a gene: 5. CDR3 length equals 15 residues.